The T cell receptor beta chain under discussion was sequenced for a study of vaccination effects on CD4 cells after COVID-19. Study-level findings and limits: Marked clonal contraction was seen late after vaccination (in both infection- and vaccine-induced clones).

Germline values: CDR1 SGHNT, CDR2 YENEEA. CDR3 length: 17 residues. The trim removed 3 bases at V and 9 bases at J, leaving 15 bases unmatched. In regard to this clone: Its antigen is still unknown.

Sequencing used immunoSEQ multiplex PCR; TCRdb keeps in-frame clones, though not all of them. The sample holds some 24,000 clones, 70% to 80% seen once. ViraFEST expansion of antigen-specific CD4+ T cells with viral peptide pools preceded sequencing. Investigators separated out CD4+ T cells once around nine days of culture had passed. The person had a PCR-confirmed SARS-CoV-2 infection during March to December 2020. On both days 3 and 7, half of the culture medium was replaced with IL-2 medium. The rearrangement joins TRBV11-3 to TRBJ2-1; 9 nucleotides align to TRBD2. This TCR was recovered from a human donor who had a prior SARS-CoV-2 infection. The sequenced sample was CD4+ T cells from PBMCs cultured with SARS-CoV-2 spike peptides, obtained before COVID-19 vaccination. CDR3: CASSFHLGGASGVEQFF. The CDR3 nucleotides read TGTGCCAGCAGCTTTCACCTCGGGGGGGCTAGCGGGGTTGAGCAGTTCTTC.